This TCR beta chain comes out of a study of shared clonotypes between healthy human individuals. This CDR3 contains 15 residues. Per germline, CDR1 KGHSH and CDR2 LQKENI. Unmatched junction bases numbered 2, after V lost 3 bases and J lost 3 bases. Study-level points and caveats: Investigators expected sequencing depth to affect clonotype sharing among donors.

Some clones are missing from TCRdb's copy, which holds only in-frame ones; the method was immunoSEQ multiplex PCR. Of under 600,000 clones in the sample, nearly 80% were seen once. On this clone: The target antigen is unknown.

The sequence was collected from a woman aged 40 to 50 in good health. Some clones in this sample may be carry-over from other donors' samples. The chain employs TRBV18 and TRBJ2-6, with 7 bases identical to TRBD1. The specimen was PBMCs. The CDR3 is CASSPDRVGANVLTF. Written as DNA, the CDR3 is TGTGCCAGCTCACCTGACAGGGTTGGGGCCAACGTCCTGACTTTC.